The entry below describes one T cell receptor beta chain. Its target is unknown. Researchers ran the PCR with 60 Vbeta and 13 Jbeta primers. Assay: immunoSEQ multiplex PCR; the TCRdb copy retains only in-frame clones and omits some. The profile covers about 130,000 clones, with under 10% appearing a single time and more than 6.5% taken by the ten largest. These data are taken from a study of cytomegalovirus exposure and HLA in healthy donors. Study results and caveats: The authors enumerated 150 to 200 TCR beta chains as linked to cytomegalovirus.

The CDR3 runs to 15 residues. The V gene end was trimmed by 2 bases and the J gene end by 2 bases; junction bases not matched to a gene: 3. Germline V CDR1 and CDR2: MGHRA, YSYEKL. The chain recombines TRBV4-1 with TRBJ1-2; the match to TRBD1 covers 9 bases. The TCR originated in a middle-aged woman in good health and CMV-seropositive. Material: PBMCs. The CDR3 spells CASSQPGQGNYGYTF. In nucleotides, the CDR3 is TGCGCCAGCAGCCAACCGGGACAGGGAAACTATGGCTACACCTTC.